This note documents a single T cell receptor (beta chain) sequence. Its antigen is still unknown. Trimming shortened V by 6 bases and J by 5 bases, and 17 bases separated the two germline ends. Germline-derived CDR1 and CDR2 are MNHEY and SMNVEV (reference sequence). CDR3 size: 15 residues. The data belong to a study of T cells in localized non-small cell lung cancer. General observations from the study: One tumor region alone was sequenced, and heterogeneity therefore remains possible. Detection in adjacent lung was observed for a median approximately 52 of the top 100 tumor clones. The highest T cell clonality was in uninvolved adjacent lung, above tumor.

The method was immunoSEQ multiplex PCR; TCRdb's version includes in-frame clones alone and lacks a portion of them. The profile covers some 82,000 clones, with about 78% appearing a single time and about 19% taken by the ten largest. The source of this sequence is a man between 40 and 70 years old with stage II squamous cell lung carcinoma. The source material was PBMCs, sampled before any cancer treatment. This rearrangement joins TRBV27 to TRBJ2-1, with D tentatively TRBD1 (6 bases). CDR3 region: CASRNRALQDNEQFF. Written as DNA, the CDR3 is TGTGCCAGCAGGAACAGGGCTCTACAGGACAATGAGCAGTTCTTC.